This T cell receptor beta chain was sequenced in a study of blood T cell repertoires in COVID-19. Trimming pared 2 bases from V and 1 base from J, leaving 13 bases between. Germline V gives CDR1 SGHRS, CDR2 YFSETQ. This CDR3 is 15 amino acids long. How the authors handled the data: The assay estimated nucleated cells by amplifying reference gene primers. The protocol was immunoSEQ multiplex PCR, while the TCRdb copy is restricted to in-frame clones and leaves out a portion. The D gene and trimming were derived from the DNA, and the V and J assignments and clone size from that table. The sample has 150,000 to 250,000 clones; almost 85% are singletons.

The chain combines TRBV5-1 with TRBJ2-7, with D tentatively TRBD2 (6 bases). The receptor comes from a human donor with acute or convalescent COVID-19. The donor label of this sample is uncertain. The specimen was peripheral blood. The CDR3 DNA follows: TGCGCCAGCAGCTTAGATTACGGGGGTTCCTACGAGCAGTACTTC. It specifies CASSLDYGGSYEQYF. The entire variable domain, with the rest obtained from reference TRBV5-1 and TRBJ2-7, is as follows: KAGVTQTPRYLIKTRGQQVTLSCSPISGHRSVSWYQQTPGQGLQFLFEYFSETQRNKGNFPGRFSGRQFSNSRSEMNVSTLELGDSALYLCASSLDYGGSYEQYFGPGTRLTVT.